This T cell receptor beta chain was recovered during a study of cytomegalovirus exposure and HLA in healthy donors. PCR primers comprised 60 Vbeta and 13 Jbeta primers. Sequencing used immunoSEQ multiplex PCR; TCRdb keeps in-frame clones, though not all of them. The repertoire includes fewer than 40,000 clones, 81% of them detected once, and almost 9.5% sits in the top ten. The sample holds one count of this clone. The antigen is undetermined. Findings of the study overall: TCR beta chains associated with HLA were, in a later analysis, more clonally expanded than equally common others.

This CDR3 spans 15 amino acids. Germline V gene data show CDR1 as SGHTA and CDR2 as FQGNSA. Trimming took off 7 bases at V and 4 bases at J, with 19 bases between the two ends. The receptor was derived from a woman in her thirties or forties in good health and CMV-seronegative. The V call is TRBV7-2, the J call TRBJ1-1, with D tentatively TRBD1 (5 bases). The sequencing input was PBMCs. The CDR3 region is CASTRGGTTSTEAFF. As DNA, the CDR3 is TGTGCCAGCACCCGGGGAGGGACTACGAGCACTGAAGCTTTCTTT.